This T cell receptor beta chain came from a study of control samples from healthy donors and cancer patients. Some clones are missing from TCRdb's copy, which holds only in-frame ones; the method was immunoSEQ multiplex PCR. The data contain 150,000 or so clones, about 90% of them singletons. The germline V gene has CDR1 SGHTA and CDR2 FQGNSA. The CDR3 spans 17 residues. V lost 1 base and J lost 5, with 17 bases in between. The sample was blood. V usage is TRBV7-2 and J usage is TRBJ2-2; TRBD1 might be the D (5 bases). The TCR was taken from a woman aged 25-40 years in good health. The CDR3 reads CASSLDRRAARTGELFF. In nucleotides, the CDR3 is TGTGCCAGCAGCTTAGATCGCAGGGCCGCGAGGACCGGGGAGCTGTTTTTT.